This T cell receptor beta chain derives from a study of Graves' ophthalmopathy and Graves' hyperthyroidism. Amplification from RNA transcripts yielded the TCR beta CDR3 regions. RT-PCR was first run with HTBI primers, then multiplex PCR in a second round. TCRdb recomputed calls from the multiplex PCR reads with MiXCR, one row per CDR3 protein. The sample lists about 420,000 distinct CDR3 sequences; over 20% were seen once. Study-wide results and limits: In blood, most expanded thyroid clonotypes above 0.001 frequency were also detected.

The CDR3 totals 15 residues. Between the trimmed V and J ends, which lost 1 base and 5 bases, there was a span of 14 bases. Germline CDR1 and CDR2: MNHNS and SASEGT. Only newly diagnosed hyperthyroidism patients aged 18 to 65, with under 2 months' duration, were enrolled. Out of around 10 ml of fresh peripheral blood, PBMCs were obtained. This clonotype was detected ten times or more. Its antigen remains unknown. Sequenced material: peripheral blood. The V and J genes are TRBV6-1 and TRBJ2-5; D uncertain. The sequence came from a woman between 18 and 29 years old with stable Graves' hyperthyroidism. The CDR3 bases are TGTGCCAGCAGTGAAGAGTTGGGCGGAAGGGAGACCCAGTACTTC. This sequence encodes CASSEELGGRETQYF.